This TCR beta chain emerged from a study of radiotherapy plus CTLA-4 blockade in lung cancer. Repertoires were generated with immunoSEQ multiplex PCR, while TCRdb's copy carries only in-frame clones and drops some. Of tens of thousands of clones listed, 73% were seen once; the top ten hold approximately 3.6%. V was clipped by 0 bases and J by 8 bases, with 15 bases between them. The CDR3 runs 15 residues. The germline V gene encodes CDR1 SGDLS and CDR2 YYNGEE. Whole-study results and caveats: Radiotherapy was combined with ipilimumab, and tumor-derived TCR clones then expanded in blood.

For this clone: Its antigen is unknown.

This sequence joins TRBV9 and TRBJ2-1; perhaps TRBD2 as D (8 bases). This TCR was recovered from a human donor with non-small cell lung cancer who had stable disease on radiotherapy plus ipilimumab. Source: peripheral blood, taken from a patient treated with radiotherapy plus ipilimumab. The CDR3 DNA sequence: TGTGCCAGCAGCGTAGGGGGACTAGGGGGCTATGAGCAGTTCTTC. This sequence encodes CASSVGGLGGYEQFF. Using reference TRBV9 and TRBJ2-1 for the parts outside the CDR3, the full variable domain is DSGVTQTPKHLITATGQRVTLRCSPRSGDLSVYWYQQSLDQGLQFLIQYYNGEERAKGNILERFSAQQFPDLHSELNLSSLELGDSALYFCASSVGGLGGYEQFFGPGTRLTVL.